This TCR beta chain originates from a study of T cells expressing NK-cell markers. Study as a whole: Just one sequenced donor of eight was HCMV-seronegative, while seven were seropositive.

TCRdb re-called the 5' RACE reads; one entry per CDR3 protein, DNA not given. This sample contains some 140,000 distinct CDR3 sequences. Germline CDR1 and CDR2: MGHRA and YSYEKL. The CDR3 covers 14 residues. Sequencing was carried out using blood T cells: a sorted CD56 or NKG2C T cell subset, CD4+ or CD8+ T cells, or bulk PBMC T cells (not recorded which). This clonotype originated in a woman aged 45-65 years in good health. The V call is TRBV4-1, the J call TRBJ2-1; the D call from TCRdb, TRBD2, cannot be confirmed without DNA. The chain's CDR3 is CASKLAVTGNEQFF.